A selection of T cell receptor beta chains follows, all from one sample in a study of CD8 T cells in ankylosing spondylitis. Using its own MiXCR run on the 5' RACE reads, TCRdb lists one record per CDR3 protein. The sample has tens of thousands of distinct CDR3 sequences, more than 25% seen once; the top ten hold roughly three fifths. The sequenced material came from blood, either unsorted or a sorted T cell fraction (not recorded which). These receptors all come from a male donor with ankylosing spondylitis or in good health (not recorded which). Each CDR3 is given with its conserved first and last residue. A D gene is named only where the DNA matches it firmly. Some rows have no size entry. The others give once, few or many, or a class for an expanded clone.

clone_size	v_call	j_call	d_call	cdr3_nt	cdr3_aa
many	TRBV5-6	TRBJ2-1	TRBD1	TGTGCCAGCAGCTTTTTCGACAGGGTCTCCTACAATGAGCAGTTCTTC	CASSFFDRVSYNEQFF
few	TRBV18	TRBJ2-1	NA	TGTGCCAGCTCACCAGGACTGCATCGGGCGGATGAGCAGTTCTTC	CASSPGLHRADEQFF
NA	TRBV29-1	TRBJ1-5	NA	TGCAGCGTTGGAGCAGGTTCTCAGCCCCAGCATTTT	CSVGAGSQPQHF
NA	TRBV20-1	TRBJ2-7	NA	TGCAGTGCTATTGGGGACTACGAGCAGTACTTC	CSAIGDYEQYF
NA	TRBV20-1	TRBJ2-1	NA	TGCAGTGCTATAGACTTCACCGAGACCTACAATGAGCAGTTCTTC	CSAIDFTETYNEQFF
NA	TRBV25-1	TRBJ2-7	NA	TGTGCCAGCAGTAAGCTGACTTTTCCCTACGAGCAGTACTTC	CASSKLTFPYEQYF
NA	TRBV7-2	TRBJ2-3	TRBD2	TGTGCCAGCATCAAACTAGCGGGGGGGCGATCAGATACGCAGTATTTT	CASIKLAGGRSDTQYF
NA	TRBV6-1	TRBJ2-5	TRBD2	TGTGCCAGCAGAAAGGCACTAGCGGGAGAGACCCAGTACTTC	CASRKALAGETQYF
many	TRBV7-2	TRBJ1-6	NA	TGTGCCAGCAGCTTAGTTGGCGGACAGTCGGATTCACCCCTCCACTTT	CASSLVGGQSDSPLHF
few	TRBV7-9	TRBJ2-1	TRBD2	TGTGCCAGCAGCTTCGGTAGCGGGAGCCACCACAATGAGCAGTTCTTC	CASSFGSGSHHNEQFF
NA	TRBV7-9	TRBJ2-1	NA	TGTGCCAGCAGCTCGTTCAAGACCTACAATGAGCAGTTCTTC	CASSSFKTYNEQFF
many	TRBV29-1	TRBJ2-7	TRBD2	TGCAGCGTTGGGGAGGGGACTAGCGGTTACGAGCAGTACTTC	CSVGEGTSGYEQYF
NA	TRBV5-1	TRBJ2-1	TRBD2	TGCGCCAGCAGCTCCTTAGCGGGGGGGCCGAAGGACAATGAGCAGTTCTTC	CASSSLAGGPKDNEQFF
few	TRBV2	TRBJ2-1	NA	TGTGCCAGCAGTTCCCCGTTTTCCCAAAGCTCCTACAATGAGCAGTTCTTC	CASSSPFSQSSYNEQFF
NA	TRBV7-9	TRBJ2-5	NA	TGTGCCAGCATCCAGAGGGGGAGGATGGAGACCCAGTACTTC	CASIQRGRMETQYF
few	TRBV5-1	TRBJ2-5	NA	TGCGCCAGCAGTTCCCCCGTGGACGTCCAAGAGACCCAGTACTTC	CASSSPVDVQETQYF
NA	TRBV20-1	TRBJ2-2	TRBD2	TGCAGTGCTAAAGGACTAGCGGGGAAACTGTTTTTT	CSAKGLAGKLFF
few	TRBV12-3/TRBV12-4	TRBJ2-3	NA	TGTGCCAGCAGTTTGGGGAGCGGCGCCCCCACAGATACGCAGTATTTT	CASSLGSGAPTDTQYF
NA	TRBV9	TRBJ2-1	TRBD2	TGTGCCAGCAGCGTAGGGACTAGCGGGAGGATCGGGGAGCAGTTCTTC	CASSVGTSGRIGEQFF
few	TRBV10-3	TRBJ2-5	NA	TGTGCCATCAGTGAAAAGATGGAAGAGACCCAGTACTTC	CAISEKMEETQYF
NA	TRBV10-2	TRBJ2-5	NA	TGCGCCAGCAGGAATAGCGCAAAAGAGACCCAGTACTTC	CASRNSAKETQYF
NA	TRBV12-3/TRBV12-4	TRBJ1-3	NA	TGTGCCAGCAGTACCATGGCTTCGGGAAACACCATATATTTT	CASSTMASGNTIYF
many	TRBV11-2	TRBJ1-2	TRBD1	TGTGCCAGCAGCCAGGGACAGCCGGGGAGCTATGGCTACACCTTC	CASSQGQPGSYGYTF
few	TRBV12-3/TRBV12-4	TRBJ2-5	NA	TGTGCCAGCAGTTTAAGACGGGCCGGGGAGACCCAGTACTTC	CASSLRRAGETQYF
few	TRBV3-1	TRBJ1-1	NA	TGTGCCAGCAGCCAAGGGACAGTTAACACTGAAGCTTTCTTT	CASSQGTVNTEAFF
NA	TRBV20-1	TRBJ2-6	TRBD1	TGCAGTGCTTTGACAGGGGGACTCTCTGGGGCCAACGTCCTGACTTTC	CSALTGGLSGANVLTF
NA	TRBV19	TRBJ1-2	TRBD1	TGTGCCAGTAGTTTTGGGACAGAGATATTATTTGGCTACACCTTC	CASSFGTEILFGYTF
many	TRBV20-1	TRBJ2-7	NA	TGCAGTGCACAAAGCATGACGGGACGGGAGCAGTACTTC	CSAQSMTGREQYF
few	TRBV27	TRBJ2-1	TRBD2	TGTGCCAGCAGTTCCTCCGGGACTAGCACCTACAATGAGCAGTTCTTC	CASSSSGTSTYNEQFF
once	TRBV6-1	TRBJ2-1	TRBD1	TGTGCCAGCCGAGGGGGGACAGGGAGGTACAATGAGCAGTTCTTC	CASRGGTGRYNEQFF
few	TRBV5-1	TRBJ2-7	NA	TGCGCCAGCAGCACGTCCTACGAGCAGTACTTC	CASSTSYEQYF
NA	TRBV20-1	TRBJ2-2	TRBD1	TGCAGTGCTTGGAACAGGGGGGTTCGAGCGAACACCGGGGAGCTGTTTTTT	CSAWNRGVRANTGELFF
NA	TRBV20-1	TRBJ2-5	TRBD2	TGCAGTGCTAGCGGGGGGGGTGAAGAGACCCAGTACTTC	CSASGGGEETQYF
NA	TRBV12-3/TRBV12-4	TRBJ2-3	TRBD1	TGTGCCAGCACCGAAACAGGGGGCCGGACAGATACGCAGTATTTT	CASTETGGRTDTQYF
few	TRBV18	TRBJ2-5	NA	TGTGCCAGCATTCAGGCTACCTCGCCGGAAGAGACCCAGTACTTC	CASIQATSPEETQYF
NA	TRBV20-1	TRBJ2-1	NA	TGCAGTGCCGACTCAGGCGAGCAGTTCTTC	CSADSGEQFF
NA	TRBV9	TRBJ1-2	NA	TGTGCCAGCAGCGTAGGCGCCAGTACTAACTATGGCTACACCTTC	CASSVGASTNYGYTF
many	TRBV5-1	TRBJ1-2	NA	TGCGCCAGCAGCTTGGAAGCCATAGGCTATGGCTACACCTTC	CASSLEAIGYGYTF
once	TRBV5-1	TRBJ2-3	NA	TGCGCCAGCAGCTTGCTTCCACAGGGAAGCACAGATACGCAGTATTTT	CASSLLPQGSTDTQYF
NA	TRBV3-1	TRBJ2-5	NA	TGTGCCAGCAGCCAACCCCAAGGAGGCAACCAAGAGACCCAGTACTTC	CASSQPQGGNQETQYF
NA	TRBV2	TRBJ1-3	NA	TGTGCCAGCATAGGGGTCTGGACGCCTGGAAACACCATATATTTT	CASIGVWTPGNTIYF
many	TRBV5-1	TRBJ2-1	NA	TGCGCCAGCAGCTCCTCCCCGAGGAGCAATGAGCAGTTCTTC	CASSSSPRSNEQFF
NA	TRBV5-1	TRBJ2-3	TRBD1	TGCGCCAGCAGCATGGGGACAGGGCGCACAGATACGCAGTATTTT	CASSMGTGRTDTQYF
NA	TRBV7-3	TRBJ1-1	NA	TGTGCCAGCAGCTTAATGGCTCGGACTGAAGCTTTCTTT	CASSLMARTEAFF
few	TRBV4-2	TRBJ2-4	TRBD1	TGTGCCAGCAGCCCAGGGGCAGGGGGAAACATTCAGTACTTC	CASSPGAGGNIQYF
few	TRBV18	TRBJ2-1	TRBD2	TGTGCCAGCTCACCGACGCGGGAGGGCTCTAATGAGCAGTTCTTC	CASSPTREGSNEQFF
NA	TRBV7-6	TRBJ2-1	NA	TGTGCCAGCAGCTTAGTGGGTGGATCGGGGAATGAGCAGTTCTTC	CASSLVGGSGNEQFF
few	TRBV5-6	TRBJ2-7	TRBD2	TGTGCCAGCAGCCCTAGCGGGAGCGATGAGCAGTACTTC	CASSPSGSDEQYF
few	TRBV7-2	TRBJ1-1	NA	TGTGCTAGCAGCCTGGGAGGCTTGCCCGAAGCTTTCTTT	CASSLGGLPEAFF
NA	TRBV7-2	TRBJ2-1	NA	TGTGCCAGCAGCTTAAAGTACAATGAGCAGTTCTTC	CASSLKYNEQFF
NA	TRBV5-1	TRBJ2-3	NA	TGCGCCAGCAGCTTGCGAGTGATGGGGGCTGAGAAAGATACGCAGTATTTT	CASSLRVMGAEKDTQYF